This T cell receptor (beta chain) was sequenced for a study of cytomegalovirus exposure and HLA in healthy donors. Overall study results and limits: An analysis that was carried out later associated 16,951 TCR beta sequences with HLA alleles at 0.05 false discovery rate.

This clone was seen a few times. What it recognizes is unknown. Losses at the gene ends were 5 bases for V and 8 bases for J; bases not matched to a gene: 3. Germline V CDR1 and CDR2: SGDLS, YYNGEE. The CDR3 loop spans 13 amino acids. A multiplex PCR was run with 60 Vbeta primers and 13 Jbeta primers. Data came from immunoSEQ multiplex PCR; TCRdb stores just in-frame clones and leaves some out. This repertoire shows approximately 90,000 clones, 7.5% to 8.5% found once; its top ten account for about 2.5%. The source of this sequence is a man aged 50-59 years in good health and CMV-seronegative. The chain carries TRBV9 and TRBJ1-6, with 8 nucleotides matching TRBD1. Sequencing was performed on PBMCs. DNA of the CDR3: TGTGCCAGCAGGACAGGGGTTGATTCACCCCTCCACTTT. It codes for CASRTGVDSPLHF.